This TCR beta chain was sequenced during a study of regulatory T cells in long-lasting Graves disease. Broader study findings: Among samples with persistent disease, TRBV28, TRBJ1-2 and TRBJ2-5 were favored.

The CDR3 is 14 amino acids. V shed 6 bases and J 6 bases; nucleotides not matched to a gene: 5. The germline gives CDR1 SGDLS, CDR2 YYNGEE. Arm-PCR of CDR3 regions and iRepertoire HTBI primers were used to build TCR beta libraries. MiXCR, run by TCRdb on the multiplex PCR reads, gives a single entry per CDR3 protein. The data show about 440,000 distinct CDR3 sequences, roughly 15% seen once. This clonotype was observed many times. Antigen: not known. Specified time point: newly diagnosed GD, antithyroid drugs for less than 3 months. Extracted RNA from PBMCs served as the source of the TCR library. The sample was also reused in another study, on T cells in Graves' hyperthyroidism and ophthalmopathy. This second report adds: Absence of ophthalmopathy progression within 18 months defined stable Graves' hyperthyroidism. Orbital computed tomography and thyroid ultrasound, together with serum TRAb and thyroxine and clinical symptoms, were used for diagnoses. Median prediction lead before ophthalmopathy onset was around 6.9 months with the model.

The source material was peripheral blood mononuclear cells (PBMCs), sampled at new diagnosis, from a patient treated with antithyroid drugs. The chain joins TRBV9 to TRBJ2-1, with 11 bases identical to TRBD2. This clonotype was sampled from a woman in her twenties or thirties with Graves disease. CDR3 sequence reads: CASNELAGVNEQFF. In nucleotides, the CDR3 is TGTGCCAGCAACGAACTAGCGGGAGTCAATGAGCAGTTCTTC. Complete variable domain (other parts from reference TRBV9 and TRBJ2-1): DSGVTQTPKHLITATGQRVTLRCSPRSGDLSVYWYQQSLDQGLQFLIQYYNGEERAKGNILERFSAQQFPDLHSELNLSSLELGDSALYFCASNELAGVNEQFFGPGTRLTVL.